This TCR beta chain was profiled in a study of blood T cell repertoires in COVID-19. Study-wide context: PBMCs, B-cell-depleted T cells, or T cells were the source of the cDNA or gDNA that made up the material.

The CDR3 has 14 amino acids. Trimming cost V 2 bases and J 4 bases, with 12 bases left between them. In germline, CDR1 is SEHNR, CDR2 FQNEAQ (reference sequence). Libraries were prepared by immunoSEQ multiplex PCR; TCRdb keeps only in-frame clonotypes and omits some of them. This sample has a few hundred thousand clones; around 81% occur once, and the top ten carry 9.5% to 15%. The TCR comes from a human donor in a cohort sampled during active COVID-19. Sequenced: peripheral blood. This chain connects TRBV7-9 to TRBJ2-7; a weak D match, TRBD1 (5 bases). DNA for the CDR3: TGTGCCAGCAGCTTACAGGGTCAAAGGTACGAGCAGTACTTC. This gives the protein CASSLQGQRYEQYF. The full variable domain, its missing parts supplied by reference TRBV7-9 and TRBJ2-7, is DTGVSQNPRHKITKRGQNVTFRCDPISEHNRLYWYRQTLGQGPEFLTYFQNEAQLEKSRLLSDRFSAERPKGSFSTLEIQRTEQGDSAMYLCASSLQGQRYEQYFGPGTRLTVT.